A single sample gave rise to the 11 T cell receptor beta chains below, sequenced in a study of cytotoxic CD8 clonotypes in ibrutinib-treated CLL. Sequenced by immunoSEQ multiplex PCR; TCRdb stores in-frame clones only, minus some. This sample has 40,000 to 60,000 clones; roughly 53% occur once, and the top ten carry about 31%. The input for sequencing was PBMCs, taken after 12 months of ibrutinib treatment. These receptors came from a human donor with chronic lymphocytic leukemia.

The rearrangement uses TRBV5-1 and TRBJ2-5, with D maybe TRBD2 (6 bases). This CDR3 has 16 residues. V was trimmed by 3 bases and J by 1 base, leaving 16 bases between them. CDR1 SGHRS and CDR2 YFSETQ come from the germline V gene. The CDR3 coding sequence is TGCGCCAGCAGCTCCGGCCCCCAGCGGGCCCAAGAGACCCAGTACTTC. Its protein is CASSSGPQRAQETQYF.

The J gene is TRBJ2-2, the V gene TRBV29-1; D is unresolved. The V gene lost 5 bases and the J gene lost 0 bases, with 10 bases spanning the gap. The germline V gene encodes CDR1 SQVTM and CDR2 ANQGSEA. The CDR3 extends over 14 amino acids. Here the CDR3 reads CSVQSSANTGELFF. CDR3 sequence (DNA): TGCAGCGTTCAGAGTTCCGCGAACACCGGGGAGCTGTTTTTT.

This clone was observed many times. The V call is TRBV29-1, the J call TRBJ2-5; D gene ambiguous. Germline-derived CDR1 and CDR2 are SQVTM and ANQGSEA. This CDR3 region has 13 residues. V was shortened by 3 bases and J by 5 bases, with 13 bases between the two germline ends. CDR3 protein: CSVEFRSGETQYF. DNA of the CDR3: TGCAGCGTTGAGTTCCGGTCCGGGGAGACCCAGTACTTC. The whole variable domain, filled in from reference TRBV29-1 and TRBJ2-5, reads SAVISQKPSRDICQRGTSLTIQCQVDSQVTMMFWYRQQPGQSLTLIATANQGSEATYESGFVIDKFPISRPNLTFSTLTVSNMSPEDSSIYLCSVEFRSGETQYFGPGTRLLVL.

The rearrangement joins TRBV20-1 to TRBJ2-7; weak D call: TRBD1 (5 bases). Trimming removed 7 bases from V and 2 bases from J, with 9 bases in between. CDR3 length: 11 amino acids. CDR1 and CDR2 (germline): DFQATT, SNEGSKA (reference sequence). CDR3 protein: CSVTGAYEQYF. DNA for the CDR3: TGCAGTGTTACAGGTGCCTACGAGCAGTACTTC.

The chain combines TRBV11-2 with TRBJ1-1; D unclear. The CDR3 is made up of 13 amino acids. From germline, CDR1 is SGHAT and CDR2 FQNNGV. V was cut by 2 bases and J by 4 bases, with 8 bases left in between. In DNA form, the CDR3 reads TGTGCCAGCAGCTTATTAAAAGGCACTGAAGCTTTCTTT. Protein sequence: CASSLLKGTEAFF.

This chain uses TRBV5-1 with TRBJ1-6; TRBD1 matches at 11 bases. CDR1 and CDR2 (germline): SGHRS, YFSETQ. This CDR3 is 15 amino acids long. V lost 0 bases, J lost 10 bases, and 3 bases stayed unmatched. The CDR3: CASSLADRGQSPLHF. The CDR3 DNA is TGCGCCAGCAGCTTGGCGGACAGGGGGCAATCACCCCTCCACTTT.

The V gene is TRBV7-9, the J gene TRBJ1-4; a weak D match, TRBD1 (5 bases). This CDR3 region has 15 residues. The germline V and J ends were trimmed by 1 base and 6 bases, with 12 bases remaining between them. Germline V gene data show CDR1 as SEHNR and CDR2 as FQNEAQ (reference sequence). The CDR3 here is CASSLGGRGYEKLFF. In nucleotides, the CDR3 is TGTGCCAGCAGCTTAGGAGGGCGGGGCTATGAAAAACTGTTTTTT.

This chain uses TRBV7-6 with TRBJ2-5, with a possible D match to TRBD1 (5 bases). Germline V gives CDR1 SGHVS, CDR2 FNYEAQ. Trimming stripped 3 bases from V and 5 bases from J, with 13 bases between. The length of the CDR3 is 14 residues. The DNA for the CDR3 is TGTGCCAGCAGCTTCAGGGTCGGTCGGGAGACCCAGTACTTC. This encodes CASSFRVGRETQYF.

By its share, this clone is medium-sized. The chain has TRBV27 and TRBJ2-1; 9 bases fit TRBD2. From germline, CDR1 is MNHEY and CDR2 SMNVEV (reference sequence). V dropped 2 bases and J dropped 8; count of bases not matched to a gene: 13. The CDR3 is 17 residues long. The chain's CDR3 is CASSLTGTSIGSDEQFF. The CDR3 DNA sequence: TGTGCCAGCAGTTTAACCGGGACTAGCATCGGGTCCGATGAGCAGTTCTTC.

This chain links TRBV30 with TRBJ1-2; D is unresolved. V was cut by 3 bases and J by 0 bases, with 8 bases left in between. Germline V gene data show CDR1 as GTSNPN and CDR2 as SVGIG (reference sequence). The CDR3 covers 13 residues. The CDR3 nucleotides read TGTGCCTGGAGACCACCCGCTAACTATGGCTACACCTTC. Translation: CAWRPPANYGYTF.

V is TRBV5-1 and J is TRBJ1-4; maybe TRBD1 (5 bases). Per the germline V gene, CDR1 is SGHRS and CDR2 is YFSETQ. The CDR3 sequence is 15 residues long. V gave up 0 bases and J gave up 7 bases, with 13 bases separating them. The CDR3 sequence: CASSLERGRAEKLFF. CDR3 nucleotides: TGCGCCAGCAGCTTGGAGAGGGGTCGGGCTGAAAAACTGTTTTTT.